This T cell receptor beta chain was identified during a study of patients and donors after allogeneic stem cell transplantation. This clonotype was found many times. TCRdb recomputed calls from the RT-PCR reads with MiXCR, one row per CDR3 protein. Of roughly 8,800 distinct CDR3 sequences in the sample, around 4.1% are singletons; the top ten hold just under 20%. The V end was cut by 4 bases, the J end by 5 bases, with 18 bases between. The CDR3 extends over 14 amino acids. The germline V gene has CDR1 DFQATT and CDR2 SNEGSKA (reference sequence). The clonotype originates from a human donor who was either an allogeneic HSCT recipient or a stem cell or donor lymphocyte infusion donor (not recorded which). It is not recorded whose cells these are; they may come from a transplant donor. The sequenced sample consisted of blood, either unsorted or a sorted T cell fraction (not recorded which). This sequence joins TRBV20-1 and TRBJ2-7, with D possibly called TRBD1 or TRBD2 (5 bases each). Written as DNA, the CDR3 is TGCAGTGCTATCATCGTGTGGGGGAGCCACGAGCAGTACTTC. Protein sequence: CSAIIVWGSHEQYF.